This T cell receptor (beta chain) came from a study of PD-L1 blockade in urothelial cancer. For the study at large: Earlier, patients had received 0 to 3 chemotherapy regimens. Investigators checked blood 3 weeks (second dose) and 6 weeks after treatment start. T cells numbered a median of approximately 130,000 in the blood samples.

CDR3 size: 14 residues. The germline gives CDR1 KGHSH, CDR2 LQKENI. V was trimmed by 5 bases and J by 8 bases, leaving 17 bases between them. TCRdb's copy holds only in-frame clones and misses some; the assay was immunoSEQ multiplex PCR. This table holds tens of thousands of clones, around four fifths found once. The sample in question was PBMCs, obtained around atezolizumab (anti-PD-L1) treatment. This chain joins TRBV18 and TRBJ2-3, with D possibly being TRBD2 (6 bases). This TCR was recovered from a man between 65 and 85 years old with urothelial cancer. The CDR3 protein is CASSSPSGPGTQYF. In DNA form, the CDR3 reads TGTGCCAGCTCATCTCCGAGCGGGCCTGGTACGCAGTATTTT.